This T cell receptor (beta chain) was observed in a study of tumor-infiltrating lymphocytes in primary liver carcinoma. Study-level background: Each of the growths was stage T1-T3 N0M0, extending roughly 4.2 to 11 cm across. Study results and caveats: It was tumor-adjacent and tumor-blood pairs that overlapped less than tumor region pairs did.

Unsorted bulk tissue (roughly 17-32 mg) underwent RNA and DNA co-extraction. Donors underwent surgery for histopathologically diagnosed primary liver carcinoma. Five separate regions per tumor were sampled. As concerns this clonotype: Its antigen is currently unknown. A read error may account for a junction end that differs from germline.

Production of TCR beta cDNA used 500 ng total RNA together with a constant-region primer. Modified slightly, ARM-PCR produced TCR beta libraries over three nested multiplex PCR rounds. Investigators reported that the first two PCR rounds, at 10 cycles each, used TRBV1-TRBV30 forward primers with a C-beta reverse primer. TCRdb re-called the multiplex PCR reads through MiXCR, storing one row per CDR3 protein. The sample has 100,000 to 150,000 distinct CDR3 sequences, 64% seen once. Looked up from germline, CDR1 is MNHEY and CDR2 is SVGAGI. The CDR3 covers 14 residues. This sequence was found in a woman aged 55-70 years with primary liver carcinoma and hepatitis B virus infection. The gene calls are TRBV6-5 and TRBJ2-7; D uncertain. Input material: liver tumor tissue from sampling region 3. Documented subset: tumor region T3, left-lateral pole. The CDR3 nucleotides read TGTGCAAGCAATTACGGAGCAGAAGCCTACGAGCAGTACTTC. It codes for CASNYGAEAYEQYF.